These 32 T cell receptor beta chains came from one sample sequenced in a study of CD8+CD57+ T cells in acquired aplastic anemia. TCR beta VDJ and CDR3 were profiled, and genomic DNA was the template. TCRdb recomputed calls from the reads with MiXCR, one row per CDR3 protein. The table includes hundreds of thousands of distinct CDR3 sequences, roughly a third detected once. Sequencing involved patients with CD8+CD57+ cell expansion previously shown by flow cytometry. The specimen was sorted CD4+, CD8+, or CD8+CD57+ T cells (not recorded which) from PBMCs. Receptors originate from a human donor with aplastic anemia.

This clonotype was seen at least ten times. This sequence joins TRBV6-1 and TRBJ1-1, with 7 bases that match TRBD1. This CDR3 region has 13 residues. The germline V gene encodes CDR1 MNHNS and CDR2 SASEGT. The ends lost 6 bases at V and 3 bases at J; junction bases unmatched: 4. DNA for the CDR3: TGTGCCAGCAGCCGCACAGGGGACACTGAAGCTTTCTTT. As protein: CASSRTGDTEAFF.

This clonotype appeared a few times. This chain uses TRBV6-5 with TRBJ1-2; D is unresolved. With 4 bases removed from V and 1 base from J, the gap between germline ends came to 7 bases. The CDR3 extends over 13 amino acids. Germline lookup yields CDR1 MNHEY and CDR2 SVGAGI. CDR3 nucleotides: TGTGCCAGCAGTTTAGGGTATAACTATGGCTACACCTTC. Translating it yields CASSLGYNYGYTF.

This clonotype was detected a few times. This rearrangement joins TRBV6-5 to TRBJ1-2; D is perhaps TRBD1 (6 bases). Trimming shortened V by 0 bases and J by 7 bases, and 15 bases separated the two germline ends. The CDR3 is 15 residues long. From germline, CDR1 is MNHEY and CDR2 SVGAGI. This CDR3 reads CASSYSNPGASGYTF. The CDR3 DNA is TGTGCCAGCAGTTACTCGAATCCAGGGGCTAGTGGCTACACCTTC.

A remark on this clonotype: The junction does not match germline at one end; this may be a read error. The V call is TRBV3-1, the J call TRBJ1-6, with TRBD1 as a possible D gene (5 bases). Per germline, CDR1 LGHDT and CDR2 YNNKEL (reference sequence). This CDR3 spans 16 amino acids. The CDR3 is CASSPLAGVGNPPLHF. In DNA form, the CDR3 reads TGTGCCAGCAGCCCCCTTGCGGGGGTCGGTAATCCACCCCTCCACTTT.

This clonotype was found many times. This rearrangement joins TRBV10-3 to TRBJ2-7; D gene unclear. Trimming cost V 2 bases and J 3 bases, with 5 bases left between them. CDR1 ENHRY and CDR2 SYGVKD come from the germline V gene. This CDR3 has 12 amino acids. CDR3 loop: CAISEGNYEQYF. Written as DNA, the CDR3 is TGTGCCATCAGTGAGGGTAACTACGAGCAGTACTTC.

There are a few counts of this clonotype. The rearrangement links TRBV2 to TRBJ1-1; D is unresolved. V was trimmed by 5 bases and J by 10 bases, leaving 5 bases between them. In germline, CDR1 is SNHLY, CDR2 FYNNEI. This CDR3 has 9 amino acids. In DNA, the CDR3 is TGTGCCAGCAGTCCTCGAGCTTTCTTT. Amino acid sequence: CASSPRAFF.

This clonotype was counted at least ten times. V and J are TRBV15 and TRBJ2-1, with 8 bases fitting TRBD2. The CDR3 extends over 16 amino acids. V lost 3 bases, J lost 1 base, and 5 bases stayed unmatched. CDR1 LNHNV and CDR2 YYDKDF come from the germline V gene (reference sequence). The CDR3 sequence: CATSRGVAGSYNEQFF. CDR3 nucleotide sequence: TGTGCCACCAGCAGGGGGGTAGCGGGGTCCTACAATGAGCAGTTCTTC.

Ten or more counts support this clonotype. CDR3: CASSLGTVSGNTIYF. In nucleotides, the CDR3 is TGTGCCAGCAGCCTTGGGACAGTCTCTGGAAACACCATATATTTT. The genes are TRBV7-9 and TRBJ1-3; 7 nucleotides match TRBD1. The ends lost 5 bases at V and 0 bases at J; junction bases unmatched: 4. Per the germline V gene, CDR1 is SEHNR and CDR2 is FQNEAQ (reference sequence). This CDR3 is built from 15 residues.

This sequence joins TRBV19 and TRBJ1-5; TRBD1 aligns across 9 bases. The J segment lost 1 base and the V segment lost 5 bases, leaving 6 bases of the junction unmatched. The CDR3 length is 16 residues. Per the germline V gene, CDR1 is LNHDA and CDR2 is SQIVND (reference sequence). The CDR3 region is CASSFLGQGSNQPQHF. The CDR3 coding sequence is TGTGCCAGTAGTTTCCTAGGACAGGGGAGCAATCAGCCCCAGCATTTT.

The rearrangement joins TRBV20-1 to TRBJ1-4, with D possibly matching TRBD1 (5 bases). Germline V gene data show CDR1 as DFQATT and CDR2 as SNEGSKA (reference sequence). CDR3 length: 13 amino acids. Trimming took off 5 bases at V and 8 bases at J, with 15 bases between the two ends. The chain's CDR3 is CSAFQGLTEKLFF. The DNA of the CDR3 is TGCAGTGCTTTCCAGGGTTTAACGGAAAAACTGTTTTTT.

This clonotype was detected only a few times. The rearrangement joins TRBV19 to TRBJ1-1; no reliable D call. This CDR3 is 15 amino acids long. CDR1 is LNHDA, CDR2 SQIVND, per germline (reference sequence). With 3 bases removed from V and 1 base from J, the gap between germline ends came to 12 bases. CDR3 nucleotides: TGTGCCAGTAGTATGCAGGCCGAAGGGAACACTGAAGCTTTCTTT. Its translation: CASSMQAEGNTEAFF.

Only a few counts were recorded for this clonotype. This chain uses TRBV6-5 with TRBJ2-1, with D tentatively TRBD2 (5 bases). CDR1 is MNHEY and CDR2 is SVGAGI in the germline V gene. This CDR3 comprises 15 residues. The V end lost 0 bases, the J end lost 6 bases, and 12 bases lay between the germline ends. The CDR3 loop is CASSYSTRTFNEQFF. The CDR3 bases are TGTGCCAGCAGTTACTCGACCCGGACTTTCAATGAGCAGTTCTTC.

This clonotype appeared once. Being one base from a much bigger clone, this may be a read error. V is TRBV2 and J is TRBJ1-5, with D perhaps TRBD1 (5 bases). CDR3 size: 15 residues. V lost 2 bases to trimming and J lost 7 bases, with 15 bases between them. Germline-derived CDR1 and CDR2 are SNHLY and FYNNEI. This CDR3 reads CASSERGTTTQPQHF. CDR3 nucleotides: TGTGCCAGCAGTGAAAGGGGCACTACGACCCAGCCCCAGCATTTT. Looking up the rest from reference TRBV2 and TRBJ1-5 gives the full variable domain: EPEVTQTPSHQVTQMGQEVILRCVPISNHLYFYWYRQILGQKVEFLVSFYNNEISEKSEIFDDQFSVERPDGSNFTLKIRSTKLEDSAMYFCASSERGTTTQPQHFGDGTRLSIL.

The table lists this clonotype with many counts. V and J are TRBV20-1 and TRBJ1-1; possibly TRBD1 for D (6 bases). Germline values: CDR1 DFQATT, CDR2 SNEGSKA (reference sequence). Trimming left V 2 bases short and J 1 base short, with 14 bases between. This CDR3 has 15 amino acids. The chain's CDR3 is CSARLRGHKNTEAFF. The DNA of the CDR3 is TGCAGTGCTAGACTCCGGGGACACAAGAACACTGAAGCTTTCTTT.

This clonotype was seen ten or more times. This rearrangement joins TRBV20-1 to TRBJ1-2, with D hard to call. Germline V gives CDR1 DFQATT, CDR2 SNEGSKA (reference sequence). Trimming removed 6 bases from V and 4 bases from J, with 15 bases in between. This CDR3 comprises 13 residues. Here the CDR3 reads CSAVAGLSYGYTF. In DNA form, the CDR3 reads TGCAGTGCGGTCGCAGGTCTTAGCTATGGCTACACCTTC.

The chain carries TRBV4-2 and TRBJ1-3; D remains ambiguous. CDR1 is LGHNA and CDR2 is YNFKEQ in the germline V gene. The CDR3 has 15 amino acids. The V gene lost 4 bases and the J gene lost 2 bases, with 12 bases spanning the gap. CDR3 amino acids: CASSPEGRAGNTIYF. CDR3 in DNA: TGTGCCAGCAGCCCCGAGGGAAGGGCTGGAAACACCATATATTTT.

This clonotype was recorded a few times. The chain employs TRBV20-1 and TRBJ2-1; D possibly uses TRBD1 or TRBD2 (6 bases each). Trimming shortened V by 1 base and J by 10 bases, and 17 bases separated the two germline ends. The CDR3 runs 14 residues. Germline assignment: CDR1 DFQATT and CDR2 SNEGSKA (reference sequence). CDR3: CSARAVGGRNEQFF. CDR3 in DNA: TGCAGTGCTAGAGCCGTAGGGGGGCGGAACGAGCAGTTCTTC.

This clonotype was detected ten times or more. The chain recombines TRBV7-9 with TRBJ1-6; D gene unclear. The CDR3 contains 14 residues. Germline CDR1 is SEHNR and CDR2 is FQNEAQ (reference sequence). Deletions cut 1 base from V and 4 bases from J, with 5 bases between. CDR3 DNA sequence: TGTGCCAGCAGCTTAGAGCAGTATAATTCACCCCTCCACTTT. Amino acid sequence: CASSLEQYNSPLHF.

Many counts were recorded for this clonotype. The CDR3 loop reads CASSYRVGRQGTYEQYF. CDR3 coding DNA: TGTGCCAGCAGTTACCGAGTTGGACGACAGGGGACCTACGAGCAGTACTTC. The J gene is TRBJ2-7, the V gene TRBV6-6; 8 bases are shared with TRBD1. Germline V gene sequence: CDR1 MNHNY, CDR2 SVGAGI (reference sequence). Trimming at V came to 2 bases and at J to 2 bases, leaving 11 bases not matched to a gene. The CDR3 length is 17 residues.

This clonotype was recorded at least ten times. V is TRBV29-1 and J is TRBJ2-7, with D perhaps matching TRBD1 or TRBD2 (5 bases each). The CDR3 runs 13 residues. Trimming pared 6 bases from V and 0 bases from J, leaving 12 bases between. Germline lookup yields CDR1 SQVTM and CDR2 ANQGSEA. The CDR3, as DNA: TGCAGCGTGAGGGGCAGCTACTCCTACGAGCAGTACTTC. This encodes CSVRGSYSYEQYF.

DNA of the CDR3: TGTGCCAGCAGTGACCCCGCGGGGACAGGGTCCTACGAGCAGTACTTC. Translating gives CASSDPAGTGSYEQYF. The chain links TRBV25-1 to TRBJ2-7, with 9 bases aligning to TRBD1. Germline V gene lookup returns CDR1 MGHDK and CDR2 SYGVNS. The trim removed 3 bases at V and 1 base at J, leaving 7 bases unmatched. The CDR3 sequence is 16 residues long.

This chain links TRBV25-1 with TRBJ2-5, with 9 bases fitting TRBD1. The CDR3 consists of 18 residues. The V and J ends lost 10 bases and 5 bases, in that order; junction bases with no gene match: 23. Per the germline V gene, CDR1 is MGHDK and CDR2 is SYGVNS. CDR3 in amino acids: CATNPSPSKTGGYETQYF. The CDR3 nucleotides are TGTGCCACCAACCCGAGCCCCTCGAAAACAGGGGGCTATGAGACCCAGTACTTC. Supplemented by reference TRBV25-1 and TRBJ2-5, the full variable domain reads EADIYQTPRYLVIGTGKKITLECSQTMGHDKMYWYQQDPGMELHLIHYSYGVNSTEKGDLSSESTVSRIRTEHFPLTLESARPSHTSQYLCATNPSPSKTGGYETQYFGPGTRLLVL.

Notes on this clonotype: This clone may be a read error of a much larger clone one base away. This chain joins TRBV29-1 and TRBJ2-1, with D perhaps matching TRBD2 (6 bases). This CDR3 spans 12 amino acids. From germline, CDR1 is SQVTM and CDR2 ANQGSEA. Trimming took 6 bases from V and 7 from J, leaving 13 bases between them. CDR3 DNA: TGCAGCGTGCGGGACCGAAGAAATGAGCAGTTCTTC. Translated, it gives CSVRDRRNEQFF.

There are many counts of this clonotype. The rearrangement links TRBV29-1 to TRBJ1-1; D is unresolved. Trimming shortened V by 6 bases and J by 0 bases, and 8 bases separated the two germline ends. The CDR3 has 12 amino acids. Per germline, CDR1 SQVTM and CDR2 ANQGSEA. The CDR3 DNA is TGCAGCGTAGACGGTATGAACACTGAAGCTTTCTTT. Translated: CSVDGMNTEAFF.

The J gene is TRBJ2-5, the V gene TRBV2, with 9 bases matching TRBD2. V lost 5 bases, J lost 5 bases, and 9 bases stayed unmatched. CDR1 SNHLY and CDR2 FYNNEI come from the germline V gene. The CDR3 is made up of 15 amino acids. This chain's CDR3 is CASSRLAGVRETQYF. The CDR3 DNA reads TGTGCCAGCAGTCGCTTAGCGGGAGTGAGGGAGACCCAGTACTTC.

This rearrangement joins TRBV19 to TRBJ2-1; the D gene is possibly TRBD2 (5 bases). Per the germline V gene, CDR1 is LNHDA and CDR2 is SQIVND (reference sequence). Trimming cost V 8 bases and J 9 bases, with 17 bases left between them. The CDR3 extends over 13 amino acids. The CDR3 sequence is CASSTRESSEQFF. The CDR3 DNA follows: TGTGCCAGTTCCACCCGGGAATCGTCTGAGCAGTTCTTC.

Regarding this clonotype: This sequence may be a read error, since a much larger clone differs from it by one base. For the CDR3, the DNA is TGTGCCAGCAAGGGGTATAGTATCGGGATTGAAGCTTTCTTT. Amino acid sequence: CASKGYSIGIEAFF. V usage is TRBV2 and J usage is TRBJ1-1; tentatively, D is TRBD1 (5 bases). From germline, CDR1 is SNHLY and CDR2 FYNNEI. The V end lost 7 bases, the J end lost 7 bases, and 19 bases lay between the germline ends. The CDR3 has 14 amino acids.

This clonotype was seen more than once but under ten times. This chain uses TRBV7-3 with TRBJ1-1; no definite D call. V lost 1 base and J 7 bases, leaving 10 bases between the germline ends. The CDR3 sequence is 13 residues long. The germline V gene encodes CDR1 SGHTA and CDR2 FQGTGA. CDR3 region: CASSLSSVGEAFF. In DNA form, the CDR3 reads TGTGCCAGCAGCTTAAGTTCAGTTGGTGAAGCTTTCTTT.

This clonotype was detected many times. The gene calls are TRBV7-2 and TRBJ2-5; D is undetermined. CDR3 length equals 11 residues. CDR1 and CDR2 (germline): SGHTA, FQGNSA. Trimming took 2 bases from V and 7 from J, leaving 5 bases between them. The CDR3 DNA reads as TGTGCCAGCAGCTTATCATCGACCCAGTACTTC. This gives the protein CASSLSSTQYF.

This clonotype was found a few times. The chain joins TRBV19 to TRBJ2-4; 8 bases fit TRBD1. After removal of 3 bases from V and 7 bases from J, the junction contained 8 bases not matched to a gene. Germline CDR1 and CDR2: LNHDA and SQIVND (reference sequence). The CDR3 totals 15 residues. CDR3 sequence (DNA): TGTGCCAGTAGTATTGGACAGGGAGGTGGGAACATTCAGTACTTC. Translating it yields CASSIGQGGGNIQYF.

In this sample, this clonotype turned up many times. The chain carries TRBV14 and TRBJ2-7; D gene ambiguous. The CDR3 loop spans 15 amino acids. Trimming cost V 1 base and J 3 bases, with 13 bases left between them. Germline CDR1 and CDR2: SGHDN and FVKESK. Here the CDR3 DNA reads TGTGCCAGCAGCCAAGGGCTCACCCCCCTCTACGAGCAGTACTTC. This gives the protein CASSQGLTPLYEQYF.

The chain has TRBV6-5 and TRBJ2-1; no definite D call. The CDR3 consists of 14 residues. The V end lost 2 bases, the J end lost 2 bases, and 7 bases lay between the germline ends. CDR1 and CDR2 (germline): MNHEY, SVGAGI. The CDR3 nucleotides read TGTGCCAGCAGTTACAGGGCGCCCTACAATGAGCAGTTCTTC. Protein sequence: CASSYRAPYNEQFF.